A single sample gave rise to the 24 T cell receptor beta chains below, sequenced in a study of T cells in Graves' hyperthyroidism and ophthalmopathy. The CDR3 regions of TCR beta were amplified from RNA transcripts. Initially, a first-round RT-PCR of the TCR CDR3 employed the HTBI primer set. TCRdb reprocessed the multiplex PCR reads via MiXCR and lists one record per CDR3 protein. The table has 450,000 to 700,000 distinct CDR3 sequences, 46% seen once. The sample comprised peripheral blood or thyroid tissue (not recorded which). The receptors were sampled from an adult woman with Graves' disease, either hyperthyroidism or ophthalmopathy (not recorded which).

This clonotype was observed a handful of times. A much larger clone is a single base away; this may be a read error. The J gene is TRBJ2-7, the V gene TRBV7-2, with 8 bases fitting TRBD1. The ends lost 5 bases at V and 1 base at J; junction bases unmatched: 16. Germline CDR1 SGHTA, CDR2 FQGNSA. The CDR3 extends over 18 amino acids. The CDR3 bases are TGTGCCAGCAGCGCCTCAAGGGCCGGCAGGGGGCTGTCCTACGAGCAGTACTTC. Its translation: CASSASRAGRGLSYEQYF.

This rearrangement joins TRBV19 to TRBJ2-7, with D uncertain. Trimming cost V 6 bases and J 7 bases, with 19 bases left between them. This CDR3 is built from 14 residues. Looked up from germline, CDR1 is LNHDA and CDR2 is SQIVND (reference sequence). The CDR3 nucleotides are TGTGCCAGTAGGCCTGATTGGGTTACCGGGGAGCAGTACTTC. Its protein is CASRPDWVTGEQYF.

The table lists this clonotype with a few counts. The chain has TRBV12-3 or TRBV12-4 and TRBJ1-1; D remains ambiguous. The CDR3 extends over 15 amino acids. Trimming removed 7 bases from V and 1 base from J, with 16 bases in between. The CDR3 nucleotides read TGTGCCAGCACCAGTCCAGGCCTCGGGAACACTGAAGCTTTCTTT. Residues: CASTSPGLGNTEAFF.

Many counts were recorded for this clonotype. The CDR3 bases are TGCAGTGCTAGGGGGGCTAGCGGGACACCCTCCTACGAGCAGTACTTC. Encoded protein: CSARGASGTPSYEQYF. This chain uses TRBV20-1 with TRBJ2-7; 9 nucleotides match TRBD2. This CDR3 is 16 amino acids long. V was pared by 3 bases and J by 0 bases, with 9 bases of the junction left unmatched. From germline, CDR1 is DFQATT and CDR2 SNEGSKA (reference sequence).

The rearrangement uses TRBV20-1 and TRBJ2-5; D could derive from TRBD1 or TRBD2 (5 bases each). The CDR3 consists of 13 residues. Trimming took off 6 bases at V and 5 bases at J, with 16 bases between the two ends. CDR1 is DFQATT and CDR2 is SNEGSKA in the germline V gene (reference sequence). The CDR3 is CSAETGSGETQYF. Here the CDR3 DNA reads TGCAGTGCGGAAACAGGTTCGGGGGAGACCCAGTACTTC.

This clonotype was found many times. The chain recombines TRBV27 with TRBJ1-5, with D perhaps TRBD1 (6 bases). The CDR3 runs to 14 residues. V lost 3 bases and J 7 bases, leaving 13 bases between the germline ends. Germline loops: CDR1 MNHEY, CDR2 SMNVEV (reference sequence). The CDR3 here is CASSFSRGGQPQHF. CDR3 nucleotide sequence: TGTGCCAGCAGTTTTTCCAGGGGAGGACAGCCCCAGCATTTT.

In this sample, this clonotype turned up many times. The chain recombines TRBV20-1 with TRBJ1-2, with 8 bases identical to TRBD1. The CDR3 length is 16 residues. Germline V gene sequence: CDR1 DFQATT, CDR2 SNEGSKA (reference sequence). Trimming cost V 2 bases and J 3 bases; bases outside gene matches: 11. The CDR3, as DNA: TGCAGTGCTAGAACCACCTCGACAGGGGCCTACTATGGCTACACCTTC. Translated: CSARTTSTGAYYGYTF.

The rearrangement joins TRBV30 to TRBJ2-3, with 11 bases matching TRBD2. V was clipped by 4 bases and J by 4 bases; unmatched bases: 4. Germline CDR1 GTSNPN, CDR2 SVGIG (reference sequence). The CDR3 runs to 14 residues. The CDR3 region is CAWILAGGSDTQYF. The CDR3 DNA reads as TGTGCCTGGATCCTAGCGGGAGGATCAGATACGCAGTATTTT.

This clonotype was counted between two and nine times. The chain is built from TRBV7-8 and TRBJ1-1; 9 positions match TRBD1. Germline V gene lookup returns CDR1 SGHVS and CDR2 FQNEAQ. The CDR3 sequence is 15 residues long. Trimming removed 6 bases from V and 4 bases from J; junction bases left unmatched: 9. The CDR3 region is CASRIQGAGGTEAFF. The CDR3, as DNA: TGTGCCAGCAGGATACAGGGGGCAGGGGGCACTGAAGCTTTCTTT.

This clonotype has ten or more counts. J is TRBJ2-7 and V is TRBV9, with 12 bases matching TRBD2. CDR3 length: 15 residues. Germline V gene data show CDR1 as SGDLS and CDR2 as YYNGEE. The V segment lost 3 bases and the J segment 4 bases; nucleotides outside the gene matches: 5. The DNA for the CDR3 is TGTGCCAGCAGCGAGGGACTAGCGGGCGCGTACGAGCAGTACTTC. Translation: CASSEGLAGAYEQYF.

This clonotype was seen many times. The V call is TRBV15, the J call TRBJ2-5; 12 nucleotides agree with TRBD2. Germline CDR1 reads LNHNV; CDR2 reads YYDKDF (reference sequence). V lost 5 bases and J lost 5; bases outside the gene matches: 12. This CDR3 comprises 17 residues. The CDR3 DNA is TGTGCCACCAGCGGAAGTCCTAGCGGGAGGGAGTGGGAGACCCAGTACTTC. This sequence encodes CATSGSPSGREWETQYF.

In regard to this clonotype: A read error may explain this, as a much larger clone is one base away. This chain links TRBV5-5 with TRBJ1-2; no clear D. CDR3 length: 14 residues. Per germline, CDR1 SGHKS and CDR2 YYEKEE (reference sequence). V was cut by 3 bases and J by 8 bases, with 17 bases left in between. The CDR3: CASSWAANKQGYTF. Here the CDR3 DNA reads TGTGCCAGCAGCTGGGCAGCAAATAAGCAAGGCTACACCTTC. The whole variable domain, remainder taken from reference TRBV5-5 and TRBJ1-2, is DAGVTQSPTHLIKTRGQQVTLRCSPISGHKSVSWYQQVLGQGPQFIFQYYEKEERGRGNFPDRFSARQFPNYSSELNVNALLLGDSALYLCASSWAANKQGYTFGSGTRLTVV.

This clonotype was counted at least ten times. This CDR3 reads CASSLVRRGETQYF. The CDR3 DNA sequence: TGTGCCAGCAGCTTAGTGAGGCGGGGCGAGACCCAGTACTTC. V usage is TRBV7-9 and J usage is TRBJ2-5; D is perhaps TRBD2 (6 bases). The CDR3 consists of 14 residues. Germline CDR1 is SEHNR and CDR2 is FQNEAQ (reference sequence). Trimming pared 1 base from V and 5 bases from J, leaving 11 bases between.

J is TRBJ1-2 and V is TRBV9, with a tentative D call TRBD1 (6 bases). Germline loops: CDR1 SGDLS, CDR2 YYNGEE. Trimming removed 3 bases at V and 9 bases at J, with 27 bases between. The CDR3 is 17 amino acids. CDR3 amino acids: CASSGSRGQRGKVSYTF. The CDR3 bases are TGTGCCAGCAGCGGATCCCGGGGGCAGAGAGGAAAGGTTAGCTACACCTTC.

Notes on this clonotype: The junction shows a germline mismatch at one end, possibly a read error. This chain joins TRBV20-1 and TRBJ1-6; D call uncertain. From germline, CDR1 is DFQATT and CDR2 SNEGSKA (reference sequence). CDR3 length: 12 amino acids. The CDR3 here is CSARVQPNTPIF. The CDR3 nucleotides are TGCAGTGCTAGAGTCCAGCCTAACACCCCGATCTTT.

The chain has TRBV20-1 and TRBJ2-2; possible D gene TRBD1, 5 bases. Per the germline V gene, CDR1 is DFQATT and CDR2 is SNEGSKA (reference sequence). The CDR3 sequence is 13 residues long. The V end was cut by 5 bases, the J end by 4 bases, with 11 bases between. This chain's CDR3 is CSAPQGRTGELFF. The CDR3 nucleotides read TGCAGTGCTCCTCAGGGCCGCACCGGGGAGCTGTTTTTT.

This clonotype was counted many times. The chain combines TRBV13 with TRBJ1-2, with 7 bases aligning to TRBD1. Germline V gene data show CDR1 as PRHDT and CDR2 as FYEKMQ (reference sequence). Trimming removed 5 bases from V and 4 bases from J; junction bases left unmatched: 4. The CDR3 is 13 amino acids. CDR3 DNA sequence: TGTGCCAGCAGCCGACAGGGAACCTATGGCTACACCTTC. Translating gives CASSRQGTYGYTF.

The chain joins TRBV25-1 to TRBJ1-6; D remains ambiguous. This CDR3 region has 13 residues. From germline, CDR1 is MGHDK and CDR2 SYGVNS. The V end was cut by 5 bases, the J end by 10 bases, with 12 bases between. The CDR3 nucleotides read TGTGCCAGCAGTTACTCCGTACAATCACCCCTCCACTTT. Translation: CASSYSVQSPLHF.

The V call is TRBV14, the J call TRBJ1-2; possible D gene TRBD1, 5 bases. CDR1 SGHDN and CDR2 FVKESK come from the germline V gene. The CDR3 spans 15 residues. V was trimmed by 10 bases and J by 5 bases, leaving 23 bases between them. The CDR3 is CAIRSGMRGVYGYTF. CDR3 bases: TGTGCCATCAGGTCCGGAATGAGGGGAGTATATGGCTACACCTTC.

The chain is built from TRBV7-9 and TRBJ1-1; no definite D call. Germline loops: CDR1 SEHNR, CDR2 FQNEAQ (reference sequence). The CDR3 is 16 amino acids. Trimming took off 2 bases at V and 1 base at J, with 14 bases between the two ends. The CDR3 sequence is CASSLFFREPNTEAFF. CDR3 in DNA: TGTGCCAGCAGCTTATTTTTCCGGGAACCGAACACTGAAGCTTTCTTT.

This rearrangement joins TRBV19 to TRBJ1-6, with TRBD1 identical over 11 bases. This CDR3 comprises 17 residues. Losses at the gene ends were 9 bases for V and 2 bases for J; bases not matched to a gene: 9. Germline assignment: CDR1 LNHDA and CDR2 SQIVND (reference sequence). This chain's CDR3 is CASSGTGGATYNSPLHF. The CDR3 nucleotides read TGTGCCAGCTCCGGGACAGGGGGTGCTACCTATAATTCACCCCTCCACTTT. The variable domain in full, completed from reference TRBV19 and TRBJ1-6, reads DGGITQSPKYLFRKEGQNVTLSCEQNLNHDAMYWYRQDPGQGLRLIYYSQIVNDFQKGDIAEGYSVSREKKESFPLTVTSAQKNPTAFYLCASSGTGGATYNSPLHFGNGTRLTVT.

The chain recombines TRBV7-7 with TRBJ2-2, with 8 bases aligning to TRBD2. V gave up 2 bases and J gave up 6 bases; unmatched junction bases: 5. This CDR3 is 15 amino acids long. Germline CDR1 is SSHAT and CDR2 is FNYEAQ (reference sequence). Here the CDR3 DNA reads TGTGCCAGCAGCTTACGGGGACTAGGGGCCGGGGAGCTGTTTTTT. This gives the protein CASSLRGLGAGELFF. Full variable domain (remainder filled in from reference TRBV7-7 and TRBJ2-2): GAGVSQSPRYKVTKRGQDVTLRCDPISSHATLYWYQQALGQGPEFLTYFNYEAQPDKSGLPSDRFSAERPEGSISTLTIQRTEQRDSAMYRCASSLRGLGAGELFFGEGSRLTVL.

The chain uses TRBV28 and TRBJ2-7; 8 bases agree with TRBD2. After removal of 10 bases from V and 4 bases from J, the junction contained 9 bases not matched to a gene. The CDR3 runs to 13 residues. Germline V gives CDR1 MDHEN, CDR2 SYDVKM. The CDR3 protein is CAIRRGLDYEQYF. For the CDR3, the DNA is TGTGCCATCCGGAGGGGACTAGATTACGAGCAGTACTTC.

This clonotype was detected many times. The chain couples TRBV12-3 or TRBV12-4 to TRBJ1-1; TRBD1 matches 7 bases. V lost 8 bases and J lost 0; bases outside the gene matches: 9. The CDR3 is made up of 15 amino acids. CDR3 sequence reads: CASAVRQGVNTEAFF. The CDR3 DNA is TGTGCCAGCGCCGTTAGACAGGGCGTGAACACTGAAGCTTTCTTT.